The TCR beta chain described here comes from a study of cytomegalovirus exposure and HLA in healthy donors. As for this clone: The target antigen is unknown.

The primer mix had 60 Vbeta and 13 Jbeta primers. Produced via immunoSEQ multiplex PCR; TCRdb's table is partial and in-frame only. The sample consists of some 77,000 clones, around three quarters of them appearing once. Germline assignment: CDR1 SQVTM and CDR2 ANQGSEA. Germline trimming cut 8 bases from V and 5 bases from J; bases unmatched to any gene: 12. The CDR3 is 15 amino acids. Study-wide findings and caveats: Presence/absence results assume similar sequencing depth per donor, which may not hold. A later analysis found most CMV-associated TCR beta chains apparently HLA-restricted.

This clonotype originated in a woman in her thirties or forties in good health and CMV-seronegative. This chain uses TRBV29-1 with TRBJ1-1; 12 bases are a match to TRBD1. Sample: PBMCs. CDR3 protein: CSTTAGQGAWTEAFF. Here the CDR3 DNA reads TGCAGCACAACGGCGGGACAGGGGGCTTGGACTGAAGCTTTCTTT.